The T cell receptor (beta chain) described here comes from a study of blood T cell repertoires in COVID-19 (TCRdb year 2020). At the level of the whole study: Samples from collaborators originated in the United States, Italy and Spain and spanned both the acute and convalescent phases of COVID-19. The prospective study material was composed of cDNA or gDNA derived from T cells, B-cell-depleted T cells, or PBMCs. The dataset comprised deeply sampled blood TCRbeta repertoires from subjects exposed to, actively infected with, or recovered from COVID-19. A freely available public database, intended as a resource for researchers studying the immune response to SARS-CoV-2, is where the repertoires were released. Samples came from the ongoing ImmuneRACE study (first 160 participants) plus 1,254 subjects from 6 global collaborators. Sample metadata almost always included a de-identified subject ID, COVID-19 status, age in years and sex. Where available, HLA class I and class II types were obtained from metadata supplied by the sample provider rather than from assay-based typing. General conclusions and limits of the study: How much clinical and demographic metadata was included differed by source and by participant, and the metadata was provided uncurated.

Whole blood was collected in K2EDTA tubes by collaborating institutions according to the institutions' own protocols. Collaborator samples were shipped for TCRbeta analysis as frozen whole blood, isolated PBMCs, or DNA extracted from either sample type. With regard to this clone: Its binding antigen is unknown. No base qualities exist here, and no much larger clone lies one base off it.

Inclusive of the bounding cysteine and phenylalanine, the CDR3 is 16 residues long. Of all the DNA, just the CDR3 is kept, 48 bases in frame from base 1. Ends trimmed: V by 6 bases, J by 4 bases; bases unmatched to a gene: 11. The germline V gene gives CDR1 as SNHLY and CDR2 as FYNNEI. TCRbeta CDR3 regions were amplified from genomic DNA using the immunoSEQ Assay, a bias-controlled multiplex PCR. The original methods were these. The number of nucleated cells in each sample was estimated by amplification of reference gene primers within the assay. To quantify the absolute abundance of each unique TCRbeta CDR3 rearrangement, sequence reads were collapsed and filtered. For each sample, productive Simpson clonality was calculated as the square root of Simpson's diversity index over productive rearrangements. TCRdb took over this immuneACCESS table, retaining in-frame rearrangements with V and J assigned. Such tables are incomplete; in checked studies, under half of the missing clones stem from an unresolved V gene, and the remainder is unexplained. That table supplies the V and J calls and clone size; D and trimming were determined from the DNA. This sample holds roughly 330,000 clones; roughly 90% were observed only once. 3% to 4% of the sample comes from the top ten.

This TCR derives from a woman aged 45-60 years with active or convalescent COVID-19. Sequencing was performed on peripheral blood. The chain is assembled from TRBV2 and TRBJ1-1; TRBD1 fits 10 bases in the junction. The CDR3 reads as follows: CASSRTGGIGATEAFF. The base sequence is TGTGCCAGCAGCCGGACAGGGGGAATCGGAGCCACTGAAGCTTTCTTT.